This T cell receptor (beta chain) was recovered during a study of T cells expressing NK-cell markers. Study overall: Cells sorted as CD3+CD56+NKG2C+, CD3+CD56+NKG2C- and CD3+CD56-NKG2C+ T cells supplied the TCR beta repertoires.

TCRdb re-called the 5' RACE reads and gives one entry per CDR3 protein, without DNA. The sample has about 430,000 distinct CDR3 sequences, and its top ten clones hold roughly 1.4%. Germline CDR1 and CDR2: KGHDR and SFDVKD. The CDR3 contains 16 residues. The receptor was isolated from a woman in her forties or fifties in good health. J is TRBJ1-5 and V is TRBV24-1; TCRdb's assignment of TRBD1 cannot be checked, as there is no DNA. The sample comprised blood T cells: a sorted CD56 or NKG2C T cell subset, CD4+ or CD8+ T cells, or bulk PBMC T cells (not recorded which). The CDR3 reads CATSDSGHHSNQPQHF.